These 6 T cell receptor beta chains came from one sample sequenced in a study of CD8+ T cells in alopecia areata. Treatment defined: oral pan-JAK inhibitor, 5-10 mg twice daily. cDNA prepared by RNA extraction and subsequent reverse transcription served as the template for sequencing. This table comes from immunoSEQ multiplex PCR, and its TCRdb copy is limited to in-frame clones, with some not included. The sample shows a few hundred thousand clones, more than 30% of them seen only once. The sequencing used CD4+ T cells sorted from blood, collected at approximately week 30, from a patient treated with tofacitinib. Source of these receptors: a human donor with alopecia areata.

The chain employs TRBV7-2 and TRBJ2-1; D unresolved. The CDR3 length is 12 residues. From germline, CDR1 is SGHTA and CDR2 FQGNSA. V dropped 5 bases and J dropped 3 bases, with 5 bases sitting between them. CDR3 DNA: TGTGCCAGCAGCCTCGGCTACAATGAGCAGTTCTTC. This encodes CASSLGYNEQFF.

This clone counts as medium-sized. The chain uses TRBV19 and TRBJ2-1, with 8 bases fitting TRBD2. Trimming took 0 bases from V and 9 from J; bases not matched to a gene: 10. CDR1 and CDR2 from the germline V gene are LNHDA and SQIVND (reference sequence). The CDR3 is made up of 16 amino acids. The DNA for the CDR3 is TGTGCCAGTAGTATAGATCCAGCGGGAGCAAGGGCTGAGCAGTTCTTC. This translates into CASSIDPAGARAEQFF.

This clone has a handful of counts. The genes are TRBV5-6 and TRBJ1-5; D unresolved. V was shortened by 4 bases and J by 4 bases, with 15 bases between the two germline ends. This CDR3 spans 15 amino acids. Germline CDR1 SGHDT, CDR2 YYEEEE. The CDR3 loop reads CASSPGGFLNQPQHF. CDR3 bases: TGTGCCAGCAGCCCTGGTGGCTTTTTAAATCAGCCCCAGCATTTT.

The chain has TRBV20-1 and TRBJ1-1; D is unclear. CDR1 is DFQATT and CDR2 is SNEGSKA in the germline V gene (reference sequence). The CDR3 covers 11 residues. V shed 4 bases and J shed 1 base, with 4 bases lying between them. The CDR3 is CSATGNTEAFF. Written as DNA, the CDR3 is TGCAGTGCTACCGGGAACACTGAAGCTTTCTTT.

This chain uses TRBV18 with TRBJ1-1; D is undetermined. The CDR3 sequence is 14 residues long. The germline gives CDR1 KGHSH, CDR2 LQKENI. V lost 3 bases and J 7 bases, leaving 15 bases between the germline ends. CDR3 DNA: TGTGCCAGCTCACCGGGTTCATCTGACCGTGAAGCTTTCTTT. Its protein product is CASSPGSSDREAFF.

The chain recombines TRBV7-3 with TRBJ2-1; D perhaps matches TRBD1 (5 bases). Germline CDR1 and CDR2: SGHTA and FQGTGA. The CDR3 loop spans 15 amino acids. Trimming removed 1 base at V and 2 bases at J, with 9 bases between. The chain's CDR3 is CASSLNGQAYNEQFF. The CDR3 DNA follows: TGTGCCAGCAGCTTAAATGGACAAGCCTACAATGAGCAGTTCTTC.